The clone carrying this T cell receptor beta chain was counted at least ten times. The antigen is undetermined. Using its own MiXCR run on the 5' RACE reads, TCRdb lists one record per CDR3 protein. This table holds about 130,000 distinct CDR3 sequences, around 9% found once. The CDR3 contains 16 residues. Deletions cut 4 bases from V and 3 bases from J, with 16 bases between. Looked up from germline, CDR1 is LGHDT and CDR2 is YNNKEL (reference sequence). This record comes from a study of CD8 T cells in ankylosing spondylitis. The study's findings and limits: As reported, disease-linked clones showed significant enrichment in matched ankylosing spondylitis synovial fluid.

The source of this sequence is a male donor with ankylosing spondylitis or in good health (not recorded which). The chain employs TRBV3-1 and TRBJ2-4; perhaps D is TRBD1 or TRBD2 (6 bases each). The material sequenced was blood, either unsorted or a sorted T cell fraction (not recorded which). This CDR3 reads CASSRGGPSDKNIQYF. The CDR3 bases are TGTGCCAGCAGCCGAGGGGGGCCGTCGGACAAAAACATTCAGTACTTC.